A selection of T cell receptor beta chains follows, all from one sample in a study of T-cell memory formation after mild COVID-19. TCRdb analysed the 5' RACE reads with MiXCR anew, one entry per CDR3 protein. The sample shows 140,000 to 150,000 distinct CDR3 sequences, roughly 6.2% of them seen only once. The sequencing input was PBMCs or a T cell subset sorted from them (not recorded which). The receptors were gathered from an adult woman who had mild COVID-19 (a few samples of this study predate the infection). Cell type and time point are not known. The CDR3 runs from the conserved cysteine through the conserved F or W. Fields, in order: D gene, J gene, V gene, clone size, CDR3 protein, CDR3 DNA. A D gene is named only where the DNA matches it firmly. Expanded clones get a size class; other rows say once, few or many, or leave the size out.

D: .; J: TRBJ2-7; V: TRBV5-4; size: few; CDR3: CASSTRQGGTYEQYF; DNA: TGTGCCAGCAGCACCCGACAGGGAGGGACCTACGAGCAGTACTTC
D: .; J: TRBJ1-2; V: TRBV5-1; size: many; CDR3: CASSPDFYGYTF; DNA: TGCGCCAGCAGCCCGGATTTTTATGGCTACACCTTC
D: TRBD2; J: TRBJ2-1; V: TRBV5-1; size: .; CDR3: CASSLAPSGGDINNEQFF; DNA: TGCGCCAGCAGCTTGGCGCCTAGCGGGGGGGATATCAACAATGAGCAGTTCTTC
D: TRBD1; J: TRBJ1-1; V: TRBV5-1; size: many; CDR3: CASSPTGGYTEAFF; DNA: TGCGCCAGCAGCCCAACAGGGGGCTACACTGAAGCTTTCTTT
D: .; J: TRBJ1-3; V: TRBV12-3/TRBV12-4; size: .; CDR3: CASSLTPGSLSGNTIYF; DNA: TGTGCCAGCAGCCTAACACCGGGATCTCTCTCTGGAAACACCATATATTTT
D: TRBD2; J: TRBJ2-5; V: TRBV10-3; size: few; CDR3: CAIAGLASSQETQYF; DNA: TGTGCCATCGCGGGACTAGCGAGCTCACAAGAGACCCAGTACTTC
D: .; J: TRBJ2-7; V: TRBV29-1; size: .; CDR3: CSVVFESYEQYF; DNA: TGCAGCGTTGTGTTTGAGAGCTACGAGCAGTACTTC
D: TRBD1; J: TRBJ2-7; V: TRBV18; size: few; CDR3: CASSLYGQAYEQYF; DNA: TGTGCCAGCTCACTATACGGACAGGCCTACGAGCAGTACTTC
D: TRBD1; J: TRBJ1-1; V: TRBV7-8; size: many; CDR3: CASSNRQGTMNTEAFF; DNA: TGTGCCAGCAGCAACAGACAGGGAACAATGAACACTGAAGCTTTCTTT
D: .; J: TRBJ1-2; V: TRBV6-5; size: .; CDR3: CASSYSHNYRVGGYTF; DNA: TGTGCCAGCAGTTACTCTCATAATTACAGGGTAGGAGGCTACACCTTC
D: .; J: TRBJ2-1; V: TRBV29-1; size: many; CDR3: CSVHSRNEQFF; DNA: TGCAGCGTTCATAGTCGCAATGAGCAGTTCTTC
D: TRBD1; J: TRBJ1-1; V: TRBV4-1; size: few; CDR3: CASSQAPTGVNTEAFF; DNA: TGCGCCAGCAGCCAAGCCCCTACAGGGGTGAACACTGAAGCTTTCTTT
D: .; J: TRBJ2-7; V: TRBV7-2; size: .; CDR3: CASSYQTGTPAHEQYF; DNA: TGTGCCAGCAGCTACCAAACCGGGACTCCAGCCCACGAGCAGTACTTC
D: .; J: TRBJ2-4; V: TRBV7-9; size: few; CDR3: CASTPPEELAKNIQYF; DNA: TGTGCCAGCACCCCTCCAGAGGAACTAGCCAAAAACATTCAGTACTTC
D: .; J: TRBJ2-3; V: TRBV4-1; size: many; CDR3: CASSQDWGAVSTDTQYF; DNA: TGCGCCAGCAGCCAAGATTGGGGGGCGGTGAGCACAGATACGCAGTATTTT
D: .; J: TRBJ2-1; V: TRBV12-3/TRBV12-4; size: .; CDR3: CASSLADSYNEQFF; DNA: TGTGCCAGCAGTTTAGCGGACAGCTACAATGAGCAGTTCTTC
D: .; J: TRBJ1-1; V: TRBV18; size: .; CDR3: CASSPMNSLNTEAFF; DNA: TGTGCCAGCTCACCTATGAACAGCCTGAACACTGAAGCTTTCTTT
D: .; J: TRBJ2-3; V: TRBV12-3/TRBV12-4; size: few; CDR3: CASKRGLGTDTQYF; DNA: TGTGCCAGCAAGAGGGGATTAGGCACAGATACGCAGTATTTT
D: .; J: TRBJ2-5; V: TRBV19; size: .; CDR3: CASSMGGTGQETQYF; DNA: TGTGCCAGTAGTATGGGCGGGACCGGCCAAGAGACCCAGTACTTC
D: .; J: TRBJ2-7; V: TRBV5-5; size: many; CDR3: CASSLASGESYEQYF; DNA: TGTGCCAGCAGCTTGGCCTCGGGAGAGAGCTACGAGCAGTACTTC
D: .; J: TRBJ1-1; V: TRBV24-1; size: many; CDR3: CATSRRRMDTEAFF; DNA: TGTGCCACCAGTCGAAGGAGGATGGACACTGAAGCTTTCTTT
D: .; J: TRBJ1-2; V: TRBV29-1; size: .; CDR3: CSVEERVNYGYTF; DNA: TGCAGCGTTGAAGAAAGGGTGAACTATGGCTACACCTTC
D: .; J: TRBJ2-1; V: TRBV10-3; size: few; CDR3: CAISDIAVSYNEQFF; DNA: TGTGCCATCAGTGACATAGCTGTCTCCTACAATGAGCAGTTCTTC
D: .; J: TRBJ2-1; V: TRBV3-1; size: .; CDR3: CASSQVKGGEQFF; DNA: TGTGCCAGCAGCCAAGTGAAGGGCGGCGAGCAGTTCTTC